The present entry profiles one TCR beta chain with its context. Looked up from germline, CDR1 is SEHNR and CDR2 is FQNEAQ (reference sequence). CDR3 length equals 18 residues. Germline trimming cut 4 bases from V and 0 bases from J; bases unmatched to any gene: 4. Clones were sequenced by immunoSEQ multiplex PCR, and TCRdb holds only the in-frame ones, with some missing. The table includes nearly 95,000 clones, under 90% detected once. The sample is drawn from a study of blood T cell repertoires in COVID-19. The sequenced material came from peripheral blood. This receptor was obtained from a human donor with active COVID-19. The donor label of this sample is uncertain. The chain recombines TRBV7-9 with TRBJ2-4; 15 nucleotides align to TRBD2. The CDR3 DNA is TGTGCCAGCAGCTCCGGGACTAGCGGGGGGCTAGCCAAAAACATTCAGTACTTC. It codes for CASSSGTSGGLAKNIQYF.